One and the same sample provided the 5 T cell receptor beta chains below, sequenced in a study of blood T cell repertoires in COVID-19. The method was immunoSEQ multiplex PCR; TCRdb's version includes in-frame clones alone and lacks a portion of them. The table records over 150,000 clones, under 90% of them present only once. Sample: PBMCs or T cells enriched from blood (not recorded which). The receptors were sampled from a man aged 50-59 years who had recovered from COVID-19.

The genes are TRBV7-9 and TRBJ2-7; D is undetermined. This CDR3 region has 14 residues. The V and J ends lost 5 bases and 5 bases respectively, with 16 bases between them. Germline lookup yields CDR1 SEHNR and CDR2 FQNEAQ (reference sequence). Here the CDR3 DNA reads TGTGCCAGCAGCCCTGAATTATCCCCGGACGAGCAGTACTTC. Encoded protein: CASSPELSPDEQYF.

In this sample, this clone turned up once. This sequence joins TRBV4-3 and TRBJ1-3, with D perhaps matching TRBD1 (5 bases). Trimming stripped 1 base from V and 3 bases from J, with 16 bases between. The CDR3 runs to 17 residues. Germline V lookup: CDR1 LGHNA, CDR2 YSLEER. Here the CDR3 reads CASSQGRGGTGGNTIYF. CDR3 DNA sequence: TGCGCCAGCAGCCAAGGCCGGGGGGGAACAGGTGGAAACACCATATATTTT.

CDR3 sequence reads: CASSYEWTGVYNEQFF. The CDR3 DNA sequence: TGTGCCAGCAGTTACGAATGGACAGGGGTCTACAATGAGCAGTTCTTC. The chain couples TRBV6-5 to TRBJ2-1; 9 bases agree with TRBD1. Germline V gene data show CDR1 as MNHEY and CDR2 as SVGAGI. V lost 2 bases and J lost 3; bases outside the gene matches: 5. This CDR3 region has 16 residues.

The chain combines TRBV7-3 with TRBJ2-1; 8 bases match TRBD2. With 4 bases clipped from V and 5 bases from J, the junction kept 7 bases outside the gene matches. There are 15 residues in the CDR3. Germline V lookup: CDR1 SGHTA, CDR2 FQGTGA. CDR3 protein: CASSSLGGANNEQFF. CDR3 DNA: TGTGCCAGCAGCTCTCTCGGGGGGGCCAACAATGAGCAGTTCTTC.

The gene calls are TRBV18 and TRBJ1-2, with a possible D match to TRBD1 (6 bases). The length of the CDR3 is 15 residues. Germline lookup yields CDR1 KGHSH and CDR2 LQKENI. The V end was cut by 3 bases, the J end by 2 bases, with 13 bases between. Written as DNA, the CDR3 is TGTGCCAGCTCACCCGGACAGACACAAAACTATGGCTACACCTTC. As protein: CASSPGQTQNYGYTF.